A single sample is the source of the 3 T cell receptor beta chains below, sequenced in a study of blood T cell repertoires in COVID-19. Sequencing was performed with immunoSEQ multiplex PCR; in TCRdb, only in-frame clones are kept and a portion is missing. This table holds approximately 260,000 clones, 90% found once. Material: peripheral blood. Receptors originate from a woman aged 55-69 years with COVID-19, enrolled during active disease.

The gene calls are TRBV4-2 and TRBJ2-7; 11 bases are shared with TRBD2. This CDR3 has 14 residues. J gave up 2 bases and V 6 bases, and 3 bases lay outside the gene matches. The germline gives CDR1 LGHNA, CDR2 YNFKEQ. The CDR3 nucleotides are TGTGCCAGCAGTTTAGCGGGGGGGACCTACGAGCAGTACTTC. Its protein is CASSLAGGTYEQYF.

The table lists this clone with a few counts. In nucleotides, the CDR3 is TGTGCCAGCAGCTTAGCAGGGGGATGGGATGGCTACACCTTC. This translates into CASSLAGGWDGYTF. The chain couples TRBV7-9 to TRBJ1-2; D might be TRBD1 (6 bases). The CDR3 length is 14 residues. V was pared by 0 bases and J by 6 bases, with 11 bases between. Per germline, CDR1 SEHNR and CDR2 FQNEAQ (reference sequence).

The chain has TRBV27 and TRBJ1-1, with 8 bases fitting TRBD1. Germline CDR1 and CDR2: MNHEY and SMNVEV (reference sequence). V lost 6 bases and J lost 2; bases outside the gene matches: 14. This CDR3 spans 17 amino acids. CDR3 DNA sequence: TGTGCCAGCAGAACAACTACCGGACAGGGTGGTAACACTGAAGCTTTCTTT. Its translation: CASRTTTGQGGNTEAFF.